The TCR beta chain under discussion was sequenced for a study of T cells after yellow fever vaccination. Study conclusions and caveats: Abundant clonotypes from the bulk population could contaminate FACS-sorted repertoires. Detected again after the booster were most primary-vaccination clones, at 95% to 98% CD4 and approximately 90% CD8.

The TCR cDNA carried a universal primer site and UMIs from 5'RACE template switching. TCRdb reprocessed the 5' RACE reads via MiXCR and lists one record per CDR3 protein. The sample records approximately 350,000 distinct CDR3 sequences, 11% being singletons. This clonotype was counted many times. Antigen unknown. The starting material was PBMCs, obtained on the day of the first yellow fever vaccination. This TCR came from a man in his late teens or twenties who received the YFV17D yellow fever vaccine.

In DNA form, the CDR3 reads TGCGCCAGCAGCTTGAGGACAGGGGTCAAAAACATTCAGTACTTC. Encoded protein: CASSLRTGVKNIQYF. The chain combines TRBV5-1 with TRBJ2-4, with TRBD1 identical over 9 bases. There are 15 residues in the CDR3. CDR1 and CDR2 (germline): SGHRS, YFSETQ. V dropped 1 base and J dropped 3; count of bases not matched to a gene: 2.